Shown below are 15 T cell receptor beta chains from a single sample sequenced in a study of radiation and T cells in renal cell carcinoma (dated by TCRdb to 2018 to 2020). Receptor libraries were prepared by the immunoSEQ multiplex PCR assay. TCRdb took this table from immuneACCESS and kept in-frame rearrangements with V and J called. Such tables lack part of the clones; where checked against another copy, unresolved V genes explain under half of the gap, and the rest is unexplained. The sample table holds about 73,000 clones, of which approximately 82% were seen once. The ten largest make up 2% to 3% of the sample. The sample's time point label, decoded: blood 4 weeks post-SBRT, at nephrectomy. The sample's treatment or condition label, in plain terms: 15 Gy SBRT to primary tumor, nephrectomy 4 weeks later. The sample here was blood, taken from a patient whose treatment included radiotherapy and nephrectomy. The origin of the receptors is an older woman with renal cell carcinoma.

The V and J genes are TRBV29-1 and TRBJ2-1; TRBD2 aligns across 10 bases. V shed 8 bases, J shed 1 base, and the junction held 2 bases outside the gene matches. The CDR3 contains 13 residues. Germline V gene lookup returns CDR1 SQVTM and CDR2 ANQGSEA. The CDR3 DNA reads as TGCAGCTATAGCGGGGGGTCCTACAATGAGCAGTTCTTC. This translates into CSYSGGSYNEQFF.

The chain has TRBV18 and TRBJ2-1; 10 positions match TRBD1. J was trimmed by 16 bases and V by 3 bases; bases with no gene match: 3. The germline V gene encodes CDR1 KGHSH and CDR2 LQKENI. The CDR3 contains 11 residues. The chain's CDR3 is CASSPGTGEFF. CDR3 in DNA: TGTGCCAGCTCACCTGGGACAGGGGAATTCTTC.

The chain has TRBV30 and TRBJ1-2, with D possibly matching TRBD1 (5 bases). V shed 1 base and J shed 5 bases, with 8 bases lying between them. Germline loops: CDR1 GTSNPN, CDR2 SVGIG (reference sequence). The CDR3 extends over 12 amino acids. The CDR3 sequence is CAWSEGFYGYTF. For the CDR3, the DNA is TGTGCCTGGAGTGAGGGGTTTTATGGCTACACCTTC.

CDR3 protein: CASGPTGVGETQYF. In DNA form, the CDR3 reads TGTGCCAGCGGACCGACAGGGGTTGGAGAGACCCAGTACTTC. The chain recombines TRBV2 with TRBJ2-5; 8 bases align to TRBD1. The CDR3 length is 14 residues. Germline trimming cut 8 bases from V and 4 bases from J; bases unmatched to any gene: 9. Germline lookup yields CDR1 SNHLY and CDR2 FYNNEI.

The chain has TRBV7-2 and TRBJ2-7, with D possibly matching TRBD1 (6 bases). Germline CDR1 and CDR2: SGHTA and FQGNSA. V was trimmed by 1 base and J by 2 bases, leaving 12 bases between them. This CDR3 spans 15 amino acids. The chain's CDR3 is CASSLGTVVTYEQYF. The CDR3 DNA sequence: TGTGCCAGCAGCTTAGGGACAGTCGTCACCTACGAGCAGTACTTC.

The rearrangement uses TRBV28 and TRBJ2-2; tentative D call: TRBD1 (6 bases). CDR3 length equals 14 residues. Trimming removed 4 bases at V and 5 bases at J, with 11 bases between. CDR1 is MDHEN and CDR2 is SYDVKM in the germline V gene. CDR3 residues: CASSSPGETGELFF. The CDR3 coding sequence is TGTGCCAGCAGTTCCCCAGGGGAAACCGGGGAGCTGTTTTTT.

The chain couples TRBV5-6 to TRBJ1-2, with D perhaps TRBD1 (6 bases). The CDR3 loop spans 13 amino acids. With 7 bases removed from V and 4 bases from J, the gap between germline ends came to 14 bases. Germline CDR1 and CDR2: SGHDT and YYEEEE. CDR3 amino acids: CASLDSTIYGYTF. As DNA, the CDR3 is TGTGCCAGCCTGGACAGCACCATCTATGGCTACACCTTC. Looking up the rest from reference TRBV5-6 and TRBJ1-2 gives the full variable domain: DAGVTQSPTHLIKTRGQQVTLRCSPKSGHDTVSWYQQALGQGPQFIFQYYEEEERQRGNFPDRFSGHQFPNYSSELNVNALLLGDSALYLCASLDSTIYGYTFGSGTRLTVV.

V usage is TRBV2 and J usage is TRBJ2-6; perhaps TRBD1 as D (5 bases). Looked up from germline, CDR1 is SNHLY and CDR2 is FYNNEI. V shed 10 bases and J shed 1 base, with 11 bases lying between them. This CDR3 contains 14 residues. CDR3 in amino acids: CAITRESGANVLTF. The CDR3 coding sequence is TGTGCCATCACCAGGGAATCTGGGGCCAACGTCCTGACTTTC.

The chain combines TRBV2 with TRBJ1-6, with D hard to call. The CDR3 runs to 11 residues. Trimming stripped 5 bases from V and 10 bases from J, with 6 bases between. Germline CDR1 SNHLY, CDR2 FYNNEI. CDR3 nucleotides: TGTGCCAGCAGTTTCTTATCACCCCTCCACTTT. It translates to CASSFLSPLHF.

The rearrangement uses TRBV18 and TRBJ2-3, with 9 bases matching TRBD2. Trimming cost V 2 bases and J 5 bases; bases outside gene matches: 8. This CDR3 contains 16 residues. Germline CDR1 is KGHSH and CDR2 is LQKENI. The CDR3 reads CASSPIGGGAEDTQYF. In DNA, the CDR3 is TGTGCCAGCTCACCAATTGGCGGGGGGGCCGAAGATACGCAGTATTTT.

The V and J genes are TRBV27 and TRBJ1-2, with 8 nucleotides matching TRBD1. Germline V gene lookup returns CDR1 MNHEY and CDR2 SMNVEV (reference sequence). The CDR3 runs to 15 residues. V dropped 0 bases and J dropped 7; count of bases not matched to a gene: 7. The CDR3 bases are TGTGCCAGCAGTTTATCTGGTACAGGGGGACTTGGCTACACCTTC. Its protein product is CASSLSGTGGLGYTF.

The V gene is TRBV9, the J gene TRBJ1-1; D might be TRBD1 (5 bases). V dropped 0 bases and J dropped 1 base, with 7 bases sitting between them. In germline, CDR1 is SGDLS, CDR2 YYNGEE. The CDR3 consists of 14 residues. The CDR3 region has the DNA TGTGCCAGCAGCGTAGACAGGACGAACACTGAAGCTTTCTTT. Its translation is CASSVDRTNTEAFF.

The chain has TRBV2 and TRBJ2-5; tentative D call: TRBD1 (6 bases). Germline V CDR1 and CDR2: SNHLY, FYNNEI. V was clipped by 5 bases and J by 5 bases, with 12 bases between them. The CDR3 has 13 amino acids. CDR3 region: CASSWTVRETQYF. CDR3 coding DNA: TGTGCCAGCAGTTGGACAGTCCGGGAGACCCAGTACTTC.

The J gene is TRBJ2-7, the V gene TRBV7-2; D perhaps matches TRBD2 (5 bases). V gave up 5 bases and J gave up 12 bases, with 14 bases separating them. Germline V gene lookup returns CDR1 SGHTA and CDR2 FQGNSA. This CDR3 region has 11 residues. The CDR3 loop is CASSGGSSAYF. The CDR3 DNA reads as TGTGCCAGCAGCGGAGGTAGCAGCGCGTACTTC.

V gene TRBV5-1 combines with J gene TRBJ1-1, with D possibly being TRBD1 (5 bases). Germline lookup yields CDR1 SGHRS and CDR2 YFSETQ. This CDR3 contains 15 residues. V lost 0 bases and J 5 bases, leaving 14 bases between the germline ends. The CDR3 DNA is TGCGCCAGCAGCTTGGGGTGGGGGGAAAAAACTGAAGCTTTCTTT. This encodes CASSLGWGEKTEAFF. Full variable domain (outside the CDR3, taken from reference TRBV5-1 and TRBJ1-1): KAGVTQTPRYLIKTRGQQVTLSCSPISGHRSVSWYQQTPGQGLQFLFEYFSETQRNKGNFPGRFSGRQFSNSRSEMNVSTLELGDSALYLCASSLGWGEKTEAFFGQGTRLTVV.